The T cell receptor (beta chain) under discussion was sequenced for a study of T cells in Graves' hyperthyroidism and ophthalmopathy. Findings and caveats of the study: Most expanded thyroid clonotypes above 0.001 also appeared in blood. Ophthalmopathy, as predicted by the model, came a median about seven months after the prediction.

The TCR beta CDR3 regions underwent amplification using RNA transcripts as the source. The HTBI primer set served for first-round RT-PCR of the TCR CDR3. TCRdb redid the calling of the multiplex PCR reads with MiXCR, one entry per CDR3 protein. The sample has roughly 400,000 distinct CDR3 sequences, around 25% seen once. A lack of ophthalmopathy progression within 18 months defined stable Graves' hyperthyroidism. Diagnosis rested on symptoms, serum thyroxine and TRAb, thyroid ultrasound, and orbital computed tomography. Trimming removed 3 bases at V and 3 bases at J, with 9 bases between. The CDR3 is 14 residues long. CDR1 is MNHEY and CDR2 is SMNVEV in the germline V gene (reference sequence). Notes on this clonotype: Its antigen remains unidentified.

The receptor was isolated from a man in his forties or fifties with Graves' hyperthyroidism. Sequenced material: blood. This chain links TRBV27 with TRBJ1-5, with D maybe TRBD1 (5 bases). The CDR3 DNA sequence: TGTGCCAGCAGTTTGTGGGGCAACAATCAGCCCCAGCATTTT. It specifies CASSLWGNNQPQHF.